This record concerns one T cell receptor beta chain sequence. This sample is drawn from a study of T cell responses to AZD1222 COVID-19 vaccine. From germline, CDR1 is ENHRY and CDR2 SYGVKD. V was trimmed by 6 bases and J by 0 bases, leaving 15 bases between them. The CDR3 covers 15 residues. The repertoire was sequenced with immunoSEQ multiplex PCR; TCRdb's copy has only in-frame clones and lacks some. The data hold 120,000 or so clones, with over 80% observed a single time. The chain uses TRBV10-3 and TRBJ2-7; D might be TRBD1 or TRBD2, each matching 5 bases. This sample comprised peripheral blood, obtained on day 0 of AZD1222 vaccination. The TCR originated in an adult in good health. The CDR3 DNA reads as TGTGCCATCAGCGGAAGGGACGGAGACTCCTACGAGCAGTACTTC. It encodes CAISGRDGDSYEQYF.